Below, 16 T cell receptor beta chains from the same sample are listed, as sequenced in a study of tumor-infiltrating lymphocytes in primary liver carcinoma. Germline DNA was also extracted, and blood RNA derived from unsorted whole blood. Total RNA amounting to about 520 ng was the source from which TCR beta cDNA was made with a constant-region primer. ARM-PCR was slightly modified, and three nested multiplex PCR rounds with it gave rise to the TCR beta libraries. The study ran its first two PCR rounds for roughly 9 cycles each, using TRBV1-TRBV30 forward primers and a C-beta reverse primer. Each CDR3 protein gets one entry after TCRdb re-called the multiplex PCR reads with MiXCR. Of fewer than 400,000 distinct CDR3 sequences listed, 50% to 60% are singletons. Sequenced input: peripheral blood. The receptors originated from a young woman with primary liver carcinoma and hepatitis B virus infection.

The rearrangement joins TRBV6-5 to TRBJ2-3; TRBD2 agrees at 7 bases. The V and J ends lost 0 bases and 4 bases, in that order; junction bases with no gene match: 1. The CDR3 consists of 14 residues. Germline loops: CDR1 MNHEY, CDR2 SVGAGI. CDR3 in amino acids: CASSYSGGADTQYF. The DNA for the CDR3 is TGTGCCAGCAGTTACTCGGGGGGGGCAGATACGCAGTATTTT.

This clonotype has ten or more counts. This chain links TRBV5-4 with TRBJ2-1; 10 nucleotides align to TRBD2. J gave up 1 base and V 4 bases, and 5 bases lay outside the gene matches. CDR3 length equals 16 residues. CDR1 and CDR2 from the germline V gene are SGHNT and YYREEE (reference sequence). CDR3 nucleotides: TGTGCCAGCAGCCCTCGACTAGCGGGTTCCTACAATGAGCAGTTCTTC. Translation gives CASSPRLAGSYNEQFF.

This clonotype has ten or more counts. The rearrangement uses TRBV4-2 and TRBJ1-2; no clear D gene. The V gene lost 0 bases and the J gene lost 7 bases, with 3 bases spanning the gap. The CDR3 is made up of 11 amino acids. Germline CDR1 is LGHNA and CDR2 is YNFKEQ. Written as DNA, the CDR3 is TGTGCCAGCAGCCAAGAGTTTGGCTACACCTTC. This codes for CASSQEFGYTF.

Turning to this clonotype: One junction end does not reproduce the germline sequence, and a read error may be involved. V usage is TRBV11-2 and J usage is TRBJ1-4; a possible D gene is TRBD1 (5 bases). Germline V gene data show CDR1 as SGHAT and CDR2 as FQNNGV. The CDR3 is made up of 12 amino acids. In nucleotides, the CDR3 is TGTGCGAGCAGCTTTGGAGGGGAAAAACTGTATTTT. It translates to CASSFGGEKLYF. Based on the CDR3 plus reference TRBV11-2 and TRBJ1-4, the full variable domain is EAGVAQSPRYKIIEKRQSVAFWCNPISGHATLYWYQQILGQGPKLLIQFQNNGVVDDSQLPKDRFSAERLKGVDSTLKIQPAKLEDSAVYLCASSFGGEKLYFGSGTQLSVL.

This clonotype has just a few counts. The V call is TRBV14, the J call TRBJ1-1; 7 bases are shared with TRBD1. V lost 4 bases and J lost 1; bases outside the gene matches: 3. The CDR3 covers 14 residues. Per the germline V gene, CDR1 is SGHDN and CDR2 is FVKESK. This CDR3 is CASSPTGWNTEAFF. CDR3 nucleotide sequence: TGTGCCAGCAGCCCGACAGGGTGGAACACTGAAGCTTTCTTT. Complete variable domain (other parts from reference TRBV14 and TRBJ1-1): EAGVTQFPSHSVIEKGQTVTLRCDPISGHDNLYWYRRVMGKEIKFLLHFVKESKQDESGMPNNRFLAERTGGTYSTLKVQPAELEDSGVYFCASSPTGWNTEAFFGQGTRLTVV.

On this clonotype itself: This may stem from a read error, because a much larger clone lies one nucleotide away. The CDR3 DNA follows: TGTACCAGCAGCTTGGATGTTCTCTACGAGCAGTACTTC. Protein sequence: CTSSLDVLYEQYF. J is TRBJ2-7 and V is TRBV5-6; D remains unclear. Germline assignment: CDR1 SGHDT and CDR2 YYEEEE. The CDR3 consists of 13 residues.

Remarks on this clonotype: A single base separates this from a much larger clone, so it may be a read error. CDR3: CASTYVEDSAGYTF. The CDR3 DNA sequence: TGTGCCAGCACCTATGTCGAAGACTCGGCTGGCTACACCTTC. The chain couples TRBV6-2 or TRBV6-3 to TRBJ1-2; D is ambiguous. There are 14 residues in the CDR3. The V end lost 7 bases, the J end lost 7 bases, and 19 bases lay between the germline ends. Germline lookup yields CDR1 MNHEY and CDR2 SVGEGT.

The chain has TRBV5-1 and TRBJ2-3; perhaps TRBD1 as D (6 bases). Germline V CDR1 and CDR2: SGHRS, YFSETQ. Trimming shortened V by 3 bases and J by 5 bases, and 16 bases separated the two germline ends. This CDR3 is 15 amino acids long. The DNA for the CDR3 is TGCGCCAGCAGCTCGACCGGACAGCAGGAAGATACGCAGTATTTT. As protein: CASSSTGQQEDTQYF.

This clonotype was recorded many times. The V gene is TRBV11-2, the J gene TRBJ2-5; 8 bases align to TRBD1. CDR1 is SGHAT, CDR2 FQNNGV, per germline. J gave up 5 bases and V 4 bases, and 9 bases lay outside the gene matches. The CDR3 runs 15 residues. The DNA for the CDR3 is TGTGCCAGCAGCTCCAACAGGGGGAGTTTCGAGACCCAGTACTTC. It codes for CASSSNRGSFETQYF.

Points on this clonotype: A much larger clone is a single base away; this may be a read error. The V gene is TRBV6-5, the J gene TRBJ2-7; 9 bases are a match to TRBD1. The CDR3 length is 13 residues. Germline loops: CDR1 MNHEY, CDR2 SVGAGI. CDR3 sequence (DNA): TGTGTCAGCAGTTACTCGGGGACAGGGCCCAGGTACTTC. As protein: CVSSYSGTGPRYF.

The chain joins TRBV7-8 to TRBJ1-1; unclear D gene. Germline CDR1 and CDR2: SGHVS and FQNEAQ. The CDR3 totals 14 residues. Trimming took off 1 base at V and 1 base at J, with 7 bases between the two ends. The CDR3 sequence is CASSLVGANTEAFF. CDR3 nucleotide sequence: TGTGCCAGCAGCTTAGTTGGAGCGAACACTGAAGCTTTCTTT.

About this clonotype itself: Since a much larger clone is just one base distant, this may be a read error. V gene TRBV12-3 or TRBV12-4 combines with J gene TRBJ2-1, with TRBD1 identical over 8 bases. This CDR3 spans 13 amino acids. CDR3: CTSSLQGDNEQFF. The CDR3 nucleotides read TGTACCAGCAGTCTACAGGGGGACAATGAGCAGTTCTTC.

This clonotype occurred many times. The J gene is TRBJ1-2, the V gene TRBV30; D is unresolved. The length of the CDR3 is 11 residues. Germline values: CDR1 GTSNPN, CDR2 SVGIG (reference sequence). V was clipped by 3 bases and J by 10 bases, with 12 bases between them. CDR3 DNA sequence: TGTGCCTGGAGGTCTCAGAGGGACTACACCTTC. Translation: CAWRSQRDYTF. Complete variable domain (other parts from reference TRBV30 and TRBJ1-2): SQTIHQWPATLVQPVGSPLSLECTVEGTSNPNLYWYRQAAGRGLQLLFYSVGIGQISSEVPQNLSASRPQDRQFILSSKKLLLSDSGFYLCAWRSQRDYTFGSGTRLTVV.

This clonotype was observed many times. The chain employs TRBV11-2 and TRBJ2-1; tentatively, D is TRBD1 (6 bases). V gave up 5 bases and J gave up 7 bases, with 15 bases separating them. The CDR3 loop spans 14 amino acids. The germline V gene has CDR1 SGHAT and CDR2 FQNNGV. The CDR3 region is CASSKRGSRNEQFF. In DNA, the CDR3 is TGTGCCAGCAGCAAGAGGGGGAGCCGGAATGAGCAGTTCTTC. The complete variable domain, with remaining parts taken from reference TRBV11-2 and TRBJ2-1, reads EAGVAQSPRYKIIEKRQSVAFWCNPISGHATLYWYQQILGQGPKLLIQFQNNGVVDDSQLPKDRFSAERLKGVDSTLKIQPAKLEDSAVYLCASSKRGSRNEQFFGPGTRLTVL.

On this clonotype itself: At one end the junction does not follow the germline gene, possibly because of a read error. V and J are TRBV11-2 and TRBJ2-1, with TRBD2 identical over 8 bases. The CDR3 consists of 16 residues. Germline V gene data show CDR1 as SGHAT and CDR2 as FQNNGV. The CDR3 DNA reads as TGTGCCTGCAGCCGTCGAATTTCGGGAGGGGACAATGAACAGTTCTTC. Amino acid sequence: CACSRRISGGDNEQFF. Combining the CDR3 with reference TRBV11-2 and TRBJ2-1 gives the whole variable domain EAGVAQSPRYKIIEKRQSVAFWCNPISGHATLYWYQQILGQGPKLLIQFQNNGVVDDSQLPKDRFSAERLKGVDSTLKIQPAKLEDSAVYLCACSRRISGGDNEQFFGPGTRLTVL.

To note about this clonotype: The junction departs from the called germline gene at one end, perhaps through a read error. The chain uses TRBV11-1 and TRBJ1-1; D call uncertain. CDR1 SGHAT and CDR2 FQDESV come from the germline V gene (reference sequence). The CDR3 spans 12 residues. The CDR3 is CASSLVHTEVFF. The CDR3 nucleotides are TGTGCCAGCAGCTTAGTGCACACTGAAGTTTTCTTT.